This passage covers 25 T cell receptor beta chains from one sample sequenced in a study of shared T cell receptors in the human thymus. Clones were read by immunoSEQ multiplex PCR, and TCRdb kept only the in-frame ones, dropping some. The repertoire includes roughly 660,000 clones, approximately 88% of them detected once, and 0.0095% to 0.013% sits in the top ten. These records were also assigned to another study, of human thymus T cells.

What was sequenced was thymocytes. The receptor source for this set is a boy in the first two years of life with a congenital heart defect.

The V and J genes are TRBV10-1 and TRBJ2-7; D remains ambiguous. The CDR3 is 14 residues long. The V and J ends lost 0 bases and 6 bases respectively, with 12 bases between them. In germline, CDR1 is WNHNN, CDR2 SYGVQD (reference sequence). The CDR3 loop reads CASSESRSRSEQYF. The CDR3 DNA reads TGCGCCAGCAGTGAGTCGCGGAGTAGATCCGAGCAGTACTTC.

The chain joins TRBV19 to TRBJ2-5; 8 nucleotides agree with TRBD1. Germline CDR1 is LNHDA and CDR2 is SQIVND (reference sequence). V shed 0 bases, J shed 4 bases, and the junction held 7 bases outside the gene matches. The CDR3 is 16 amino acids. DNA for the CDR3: TGTGCCAGTAGTATAGAGGGGACAGGAGGGGGAGAGACCCAGTACTTC. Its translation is CASSIEGTGGGETQYF.

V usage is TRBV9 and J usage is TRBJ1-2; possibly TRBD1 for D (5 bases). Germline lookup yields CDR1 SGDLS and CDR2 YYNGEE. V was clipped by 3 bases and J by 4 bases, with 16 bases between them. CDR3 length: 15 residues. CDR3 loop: CASSASWGGPYGYTF. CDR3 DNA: TGTGCCAGCAGCGCCAGCTGGGGGGGTCCCTATGGCTACACCTTC.

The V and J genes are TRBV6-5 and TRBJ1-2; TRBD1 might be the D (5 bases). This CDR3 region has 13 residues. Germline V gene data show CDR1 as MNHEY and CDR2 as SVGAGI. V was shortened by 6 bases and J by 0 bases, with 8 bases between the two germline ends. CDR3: CASSLQANYGYTF. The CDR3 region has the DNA TGTGCCAGCAGCCTACAGGCTAACTATGGCTACACCTTC.

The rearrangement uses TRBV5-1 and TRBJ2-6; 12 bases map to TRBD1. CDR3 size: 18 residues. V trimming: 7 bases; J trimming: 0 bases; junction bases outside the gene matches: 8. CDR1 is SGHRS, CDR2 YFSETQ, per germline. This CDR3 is CASVPGTGGVSGANVLTF. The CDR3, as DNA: TGCGCCAGCGTCCCCGGGACAGGGGGCGTCTCTGGGGCCAACGTCCTGACTTTC.

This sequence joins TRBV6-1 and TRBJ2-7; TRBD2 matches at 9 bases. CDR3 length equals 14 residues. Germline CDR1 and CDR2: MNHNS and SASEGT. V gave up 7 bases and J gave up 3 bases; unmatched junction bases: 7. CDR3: CASMGGTSHYEQYF. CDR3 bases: TGTGCCAGCATGGGCGGGACTAGCCACTACGAGCAGTACTTC.

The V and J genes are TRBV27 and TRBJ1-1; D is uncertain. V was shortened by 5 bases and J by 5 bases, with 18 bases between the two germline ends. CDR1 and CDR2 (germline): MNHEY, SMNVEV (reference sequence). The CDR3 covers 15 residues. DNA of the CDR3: TGTGCCAGCAGTCCATTCAAGGATCCCGGGACTGAAGCTTTCTTT. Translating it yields CASSPFKDPGTEAFF.

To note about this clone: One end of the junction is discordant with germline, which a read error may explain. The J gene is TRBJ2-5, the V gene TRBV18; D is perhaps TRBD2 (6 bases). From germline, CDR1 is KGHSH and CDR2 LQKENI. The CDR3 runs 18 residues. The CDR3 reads CASSPPPPLAATQETQYF. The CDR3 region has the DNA TGTGCCAGCTCCCCACCTCCCCCCTTAGCGGCTACCCAAGAGACCCAGTACTTC.

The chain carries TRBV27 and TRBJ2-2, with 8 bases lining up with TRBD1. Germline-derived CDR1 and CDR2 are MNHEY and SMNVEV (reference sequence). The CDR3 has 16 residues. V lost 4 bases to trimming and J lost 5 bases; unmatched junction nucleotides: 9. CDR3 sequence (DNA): TGTGCCAGCAGTTCCAGGACAGGGATGGGGACCGGGGAGCTGTTTTTT. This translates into CASSSRTGMGTGELFF.

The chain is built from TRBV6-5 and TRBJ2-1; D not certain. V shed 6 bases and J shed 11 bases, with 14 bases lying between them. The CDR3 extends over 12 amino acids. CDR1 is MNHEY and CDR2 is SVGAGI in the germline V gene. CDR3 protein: CASRRTESKQFF. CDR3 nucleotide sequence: TGTGCCAGCAGACGCACCGAGTCAAAGCAGTTCTTC.

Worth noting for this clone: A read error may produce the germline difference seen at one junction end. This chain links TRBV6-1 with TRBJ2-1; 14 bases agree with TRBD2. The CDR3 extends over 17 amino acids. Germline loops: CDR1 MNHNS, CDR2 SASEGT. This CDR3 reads CASREGTSGRYYNEQFF. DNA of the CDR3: TGTGCCAGCAGGGAAGGGACTAGCGGGAGATATTACAATGAGCAGTTCTTC.

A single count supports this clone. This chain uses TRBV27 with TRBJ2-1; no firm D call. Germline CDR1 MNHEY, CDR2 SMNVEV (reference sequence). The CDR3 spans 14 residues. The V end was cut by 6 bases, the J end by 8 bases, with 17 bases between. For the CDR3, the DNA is TGTGCCAGCAGGAAGCTAAATTTATGCGATGAGCAGTTCTTC. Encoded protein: CASRKLNLCDEQFF.

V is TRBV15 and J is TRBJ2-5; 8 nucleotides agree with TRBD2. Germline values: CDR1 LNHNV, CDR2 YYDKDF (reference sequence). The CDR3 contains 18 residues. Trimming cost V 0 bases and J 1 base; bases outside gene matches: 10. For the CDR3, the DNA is TGTGCCACCAGCAGAGATCCCCTTGGCGGGAGGCCCCAAGAGACCCAGTACTTC. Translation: CATSRDPLGGRPQETQYF.

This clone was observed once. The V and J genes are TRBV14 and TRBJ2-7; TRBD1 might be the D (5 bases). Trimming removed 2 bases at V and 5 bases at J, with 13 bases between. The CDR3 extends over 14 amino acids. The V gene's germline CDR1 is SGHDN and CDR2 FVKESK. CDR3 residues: CASSQWQGTNEQYF. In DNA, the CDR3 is TGTGCCAGCAGCCAATGGCAGGGAACGAACGAGCAGTACTTC. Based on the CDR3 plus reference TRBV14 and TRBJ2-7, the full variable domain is EAGVTQFPSHSVIEKGQTVTLRCDPISGHDNLYWYRRVMGKEIKFLLHFVKESKQDESGMPNNRFLAERTGGTYSTLKVQPAELEDSGVYFCASSQWQGTNEQYFGPGTRLTVT.

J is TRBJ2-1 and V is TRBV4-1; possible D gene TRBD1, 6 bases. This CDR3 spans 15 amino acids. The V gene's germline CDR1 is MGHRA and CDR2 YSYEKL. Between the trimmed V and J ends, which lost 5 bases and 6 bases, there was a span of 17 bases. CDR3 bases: TGCGCCAGCAGCTACAAGTCGACAGGCAGCAATGAGCAGTTCTTC. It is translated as CASSYKSTGSNEQFF.

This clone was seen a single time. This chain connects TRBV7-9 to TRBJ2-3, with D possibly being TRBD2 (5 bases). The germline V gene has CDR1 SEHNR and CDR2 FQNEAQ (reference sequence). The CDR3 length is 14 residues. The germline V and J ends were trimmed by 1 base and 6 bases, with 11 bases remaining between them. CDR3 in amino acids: CASSLVGLRDTQYF. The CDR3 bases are TGTGCCAGCAGCTTAGTTGGACTGAGGGATACGCAGTATTTT. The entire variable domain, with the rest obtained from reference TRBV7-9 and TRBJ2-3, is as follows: DTGVSQNPRHKITKRGQNVTFRCDPISEHNRLYWYRQTLGQGPEFLTYFQNEAQLEKSRLLSDRFSAERPKGSFSTLEIQRTEQGDSAMYLCASSLVGLRDTQYFGPGTRLTVL.

CDR3 sequence reads: CASSIGCLAGEDTSSYNEQFF. DNA of the CDR3: TGTGCCAGTAGTATAGGATGCCTAGCGGGAGAGGATACAAGCTCCTACAATGAGCAGTTCTTC. V usage is TRBV19 and J usage is TRBJ2-1; 10 bases fit TRBD2. The trim removed 1 base at V and 0 bases at J, leaving 15 bases unmatched. CDR3 length: 21 amino acids. Germline CDR1 and CDR2: LNHDA and SQIVND (reference sequence). The full variable domain, with the rest looked up from reference TRBV19 and TRBJ2-1, is DGGITQSPKYLFRKEGQNVTLSCEQNLNHDAMYWYRQDPGQGLRLIYYSQIVNDFQKGDIAEGYSVSREKKESFPLTVTSAQKNPTAFYLCASSIGCLAGEDTSSYNEQFFGPGTRLTVL.

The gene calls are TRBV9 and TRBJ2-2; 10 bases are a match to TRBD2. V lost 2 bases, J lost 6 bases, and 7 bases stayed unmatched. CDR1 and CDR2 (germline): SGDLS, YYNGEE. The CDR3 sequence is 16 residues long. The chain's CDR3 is CASSVGLAGVAGELFF. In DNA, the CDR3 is TGTGCCAGCAGCGTCGGGCTAGCGGGAGTTGCCGGGGAGCTGTTTTTT.

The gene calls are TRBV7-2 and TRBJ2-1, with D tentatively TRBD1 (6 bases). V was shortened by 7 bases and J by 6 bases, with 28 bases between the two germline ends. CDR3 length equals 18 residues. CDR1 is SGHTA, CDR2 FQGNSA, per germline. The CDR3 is CASTPKGARDTTLNEQFF. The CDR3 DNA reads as TGTGCCAGCACTCCCAAGGGAGCCCGGGACACGACGCTCAATGAGCAGTTCTTC.

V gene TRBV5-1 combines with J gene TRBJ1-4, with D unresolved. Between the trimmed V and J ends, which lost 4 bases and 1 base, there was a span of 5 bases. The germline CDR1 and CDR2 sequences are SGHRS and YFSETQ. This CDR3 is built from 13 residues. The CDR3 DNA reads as TGCGCCAGCAGCCCGTTAACTAATGAAAAACTGTTTTTT. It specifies CASSPLTNEKLFF.

The DNA for the CDR3 is TGTGCCACGCGGGACACCAAACCACTAGCGGGACCCACAGATACGCAGTATTTT. Its protein is CATRDTKPLAGPTDTQYF. This chain joins TRBV25-1 and TRBJ2-3, with 10 bases identical to TRBD2. The V gene's germline CDR1 is MGHDK and CDR2 SYGVNS. Germline trimming cut 10 bases from V and 2 bases from J; bases unmatched to any gene: 18. CDR3 length: 18 amino acids.

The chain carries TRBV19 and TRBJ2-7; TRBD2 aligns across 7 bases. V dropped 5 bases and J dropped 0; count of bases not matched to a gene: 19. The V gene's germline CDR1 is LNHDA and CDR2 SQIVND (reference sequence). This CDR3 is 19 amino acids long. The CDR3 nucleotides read TGTGCCAGTAGTCCCCCTGCCGGGGCTAGCGGCTCAAGCTCCTACGAGCAGTACTTC. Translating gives CASSPPAGASGSSSYEQYF.

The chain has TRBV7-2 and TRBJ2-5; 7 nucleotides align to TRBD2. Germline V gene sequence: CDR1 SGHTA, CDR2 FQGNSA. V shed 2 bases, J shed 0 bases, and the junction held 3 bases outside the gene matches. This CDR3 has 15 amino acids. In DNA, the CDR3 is TGTGCCAGCAGCTTAAGGGCGGGAGACCAAGAGACCCAGTACTTC. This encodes CASSLRAGDQETQYF.

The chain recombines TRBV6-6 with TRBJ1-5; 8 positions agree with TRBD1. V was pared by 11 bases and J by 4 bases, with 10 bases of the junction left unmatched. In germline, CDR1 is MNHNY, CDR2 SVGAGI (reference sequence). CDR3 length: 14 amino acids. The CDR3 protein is CARKIYRGNQPQHF. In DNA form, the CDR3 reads TGTGCCCGCAAAATATACAGGGGGAATCAGCCCCAGCATTTT.

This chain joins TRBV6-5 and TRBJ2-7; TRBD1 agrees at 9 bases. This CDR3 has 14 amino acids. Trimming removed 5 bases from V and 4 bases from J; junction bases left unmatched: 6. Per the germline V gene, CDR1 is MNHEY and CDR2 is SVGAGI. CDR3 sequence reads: CASSPHRGRYEQYF. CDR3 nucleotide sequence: TGTGCCAGCAGTCCCCACAGGGGGCGGTACGAGCAGTACTTC.